This TCR beta chain is drawn from a study of blood T cell repertoires in COVID-19 (dated by TCRdb to between 2020 and 2021). About the study as a whole: Samples covering the acute and convalescent phases of COVID-19 were provided by collaborators in the United States, Italy and Spain. The sample metadata nearly always contained a de-identified subject ID, COVID-19 status, age in years and sex. HLA class I and class II types, where available, came from metadata supplied by the sample provider rather than from assay-based typing. The samples were drawn from the first 160 participants of the ongoing ImmuneRACE study and from roughly 1,300 subjects provided by 6 global collaborators. The repertoires were released in a freely available public database meant as a resource for research on the immune response to SARS-CoV-2. Subjects who had been exposed to COVID-19, were actively infected with it, or had recovered from it provided the deeply sampled blood TCRbeta repertoires that made up the dataset. The prospective study material was composed of cDNA or gDNA derived from T cells, B-cell-depleted T cells, or PBMCs. What the work shows at the level of the full study, not this receptor alone: How much clinical and demographic metadata was included differed by source and by participant, and the metadata was provided uncurated.

TCRbeta CDR3 regions were amplified from genomic DNA using the immunoSEQ Assay, a bias-controlled multiplex PCR. The original methods were these. Within the assay, amplification of reference gene primers was used to estimate how many nucleated cells each sample contained. Sequence reads were collapsed and filtered to measure the absolute abundance of every unique TCRbeta CDR3 rearrangement. Productive Simpson clonality was computed per sample as the square root of Simpson's diversity index over productive rearrangements. Held by TCRdb, this immuneACCESS table contains in-frame sequences only and omits some clones. Under half of the omission traces to an unresolved V gene where checked; the cause of the rest is unknown. Clone size and the V and J calls come from that table; the DNA yielded D and trimming. The sample table records fewer than 350,000 clones; 80% to 90% of these occur just once. In total, the top ten clones hold approximately 4% of the sample.

Enrolling through a virtual design, the prospective study's participants ranged in age from about 18 to 100 years and lived across about two dozen United States geographic areas. To assign participants to cohorts, the prospective study relied on clinical history that participants themselves reported in a screening survey and a study questionnaire. Mobile phlebotomists in the prospective study collected whole blood, serum and a nasopharyngeal or oropharyngeal swab from every participant. Over an approximately 2-month period, participants in the prospective study had the option of providing additional blood draws and questionnaires. Before DNA extraction, prospective study blood samples were shipped either frozen or at room temperature. In regard to this clone: No antigen is known for it. No much larger clone exists at a distance of one base, and base qualities are not known.

The germline V and J ends show losses of 4 bases and 10 bases respectively, and no gene match explains 12 bases of the junction. Its CDR3 holds 16 amino acids, cysteine through phenylalanine. Only CDR3 DNA is held: 48 bases, read in frame from base 1. CDR1 and CDR2 are drawn from the germline V gene: SGHRS, YFSETQ. The TCR originated in a woman in her twenties or thirties with acute COVID-19. The sequenced sample was PBMCs or T cells enriched from blood (not recorded which). The V and J genes are TRBV5-1 and TRBJ1-6; the central 9 bases match TRBD1. In nucleotide form, the sequence is TGCGCCAGCAGCCCCTCTACCGGGACAGGGCTCTCACCCCTCCACTTT. This gives the protein CASSPSTGTGLSPLHF.